The 12 T cell receptor beta chains in this list originate from one sample, sequenced in a study of cytomegalovirus exposure and HLA in healthy donors. Both 60 Vbeta primers and 13 Jbeta primers went into the PCR. Measured with immunoSEQ multiplex PCR; TCRdb has only the in-frame clones, and not every one. The sample includes about 150,000 clones, about 75% of them seen just once. The sequenced sample was PBMCs. The source is a woman between 40 and 55 years old in good health and CMV-seronegative.

This clone was observed a single time. J is TRBJ2-1 and V is TRBV6-4, with D possibly TRBD2 on 6 matching bases. V lost 3 bases, J lost 6 bases, and 18 bases lay in between. Germline V gene data show CDR1 as MRHNA and CDR2 as SNTAGT. The CDR3 consists of 16 residues. The CDR3 sequence: CASSDDSSEAFNEQFF. CDR3 DNA sequence: TGTGCCAGCAGTGATGATTCTAGCGAGGCCTTCAATGAGCAGTTCTTC.

The chain uses TRBV2 and TRBJ1-5; D is ambiguous. Germline values: CDR1 SNHLY, CDR2 FYNNEI. There are 15 residues in the CDR3. With 3 bases removed from V and 3 bases from J, the gap between germline ends came to 12 bases. Here the CDR3 reads CASSEMGSLNQPQHF. DNA for the CDR3: TGTGCCAGCAGTGAGATGGGGAGCCTCAATCAGCCCCAGCATTTT.

This chain joins TRBV29-1 and TRBJ2-5; 7 bases are shared with TRBD2. With 5 bases clipped from V and 3 bases from J, the junction kept 9 bases outside the gene matches. Germline CDR1 is SQVTM and CDR2 is ANQGSEA. The CDR3 is 14 residues long. The CDR3 DNA is TGCAGCGTTAAAAGAACCGGGACTAAAGAGACCCAGTACTTC. This gives the protein CSVKRTGTKETQYF.

This clone was observed once. V usage is TRBV15 and J usage is TRBJ2-7, with 8 bases matching TRBD1. The CDR3 spans 13 residues. The germline V gene encodes CDR1 LNHNV and CDR2 YYDKDF (reference sequence). V lost 9 bases to trimming and J lost 5 bases; unmatched junction nucleotides: 9. The DNA for the CDR3 is TGTGCCACTACAGGACAGGGTGGACACGAGCAGTACTTC. Translation: CATTGQGGHEQYF.

The V and J genes are TRBV15 and TRBJ2-4; D may be TRBD2 (6 bases). V gave up 3 bases and J gave up 8 bases, with 26 bases separating them. Germline CDR1 is LNHNV and CDR2 is YYDKDF (reference sequence). There are 18 residues in the CDR3. In nucleotides, the CDR3 is TGTGCCACCAGCAGCGATCCTCCGGGACTCCCCGTCTCGGACATTCAGTACTTC. Its translation: CATSSDPPGLPVSDIQYF.

In its sample, this clone was seen a few times. The V gene is TRBV5-1, the J gene TRBJ2-3; D may be TRBD1 (6 bases). The V gene's germline CDR1 is SGHRS and CDR2 YFSETQ. There are 14 residues in the CDR3. Trimming removed 3 bases from V and 6 bases from J, with 14 bases in between. Here the CDR3 reads CASSWDIAQDTQYF. The CDR3 DNA is TGCGCCAGCAGCTGGGACATAGCGCAGGATACGCAGTATTTT.

In its sample, this clone was seen a few times. The V gene is TRBV6-5, the J gene TRBJ2-1; a weak D match, TRBD1 (5 bases). V lost 2 bases, J lost 7 bases, and 6 bases lay in between. The CDR3 loop spans 12 amino acids. Looked up from germline, CDR1 is MNHEY and CDR2 is SVGAGI. The CDR3 DNA is TGTGCCAGCAGTTACCAGGGAAATGAGCAGTTCTTC. Its protein product is CASSYQGNEQFF.

The rearrangement uses TRBV6-1 and TRBJ1-4; tentatively, D is TRBD1 (6 bases). Germline V gene lookup returns CDR1 MNHNS and CDR2 SASEGT. The germline V and J ends were trimmed by 6 bases and 7 bases, with 12 bases remaining between them. The CDR3 is 13 amino acids. CDR3 in amino acids: CASRSQGSEKLFF. Here the CDR3 DNA reads TGTGCCAGCAGATCACAGGGCAGTGAAAAACTGTTTTTT.

The rearrangement joins TRBV2 to TRBJ1-5; possibly TRBD1 for D (6 bases). Germline V gives CDR1 SNHLY, CDR2 FYNNEI. Trimming left V 5 bases short and J 4 bases short, with 9 bases between. This CDR3 spans 13 amino acids. Written as DNA, the CDR3 is TGTGCCAGCAGTCAGGACAGTAATCAGCCCCAGCATTTT. It specifies CASSQDSNQPQHF.

The genes are TRBV5-1 and TRBJ1-3, with D perhaps TRBD1 (6 bases). Between the trimmed V and J ends, which lost 0 bases and 7 bases, there was a span of 14 bases. CDR3 size: 15 residues. Germline CDR1 is SGHRS and CDR2 is YFSETQ. CDR3 nucleotide sequence: TGCGCCAGCAGCTTGGGGACAGATTACGGGAACACCATATATTTT. This gives the protein CASSLGTDYGNTIYF.

The genes are TRBV5-1 and TRBJ1-1; TRBD1 might be the D (6 bases). The CDR3 contains 19 residues. Per germline, CDR1 SGHRS and CDR2 YFSETQ. V was cut by 0 bases and J by 0 bases, with 21 bases left in between. The CDR3 protein is CASSLGTTGRYGMNTEAFF. In DNA form, the CDR3 reads TGCGCCAGCAGCTTGGGGACCACAGGGCGGTATGGAATGAACACTGAAGCTTTCTTT.

This clone is termed medium-sized. V usage is TRBV5-4 and J usage is TRBJ1-1; D unresolved. The CDR3 consists of 14 residues. Trimming left V 0 bases short and J 0 bases short, with 6 bases between. Germline V CDR1 and CDR2: SGHNT, YYREEE (reference sequence). The CDR3 DNA is TGTGCCAGCAGCTTGGCCCGGGTGAACACTGAAGCTTTCTTT. Its translation is CASSLARVNTEAFF.